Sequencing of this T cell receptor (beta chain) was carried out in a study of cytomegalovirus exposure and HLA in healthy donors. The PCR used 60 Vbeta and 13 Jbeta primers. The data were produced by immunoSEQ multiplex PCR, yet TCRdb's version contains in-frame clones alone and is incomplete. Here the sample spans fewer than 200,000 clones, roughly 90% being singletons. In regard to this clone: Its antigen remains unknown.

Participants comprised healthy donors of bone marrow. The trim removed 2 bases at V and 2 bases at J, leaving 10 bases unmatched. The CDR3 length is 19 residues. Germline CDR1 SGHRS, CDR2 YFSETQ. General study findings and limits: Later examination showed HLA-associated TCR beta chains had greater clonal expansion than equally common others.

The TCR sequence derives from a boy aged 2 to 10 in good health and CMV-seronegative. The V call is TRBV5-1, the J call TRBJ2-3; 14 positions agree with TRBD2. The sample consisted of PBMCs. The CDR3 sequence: CASSLGSGLAGGLTDTQYF. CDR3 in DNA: TGCGCCAGCAGCTTAGGCTCCGGACTAGCGGGGGGCCTCACAGATACGCAGTATTTT.